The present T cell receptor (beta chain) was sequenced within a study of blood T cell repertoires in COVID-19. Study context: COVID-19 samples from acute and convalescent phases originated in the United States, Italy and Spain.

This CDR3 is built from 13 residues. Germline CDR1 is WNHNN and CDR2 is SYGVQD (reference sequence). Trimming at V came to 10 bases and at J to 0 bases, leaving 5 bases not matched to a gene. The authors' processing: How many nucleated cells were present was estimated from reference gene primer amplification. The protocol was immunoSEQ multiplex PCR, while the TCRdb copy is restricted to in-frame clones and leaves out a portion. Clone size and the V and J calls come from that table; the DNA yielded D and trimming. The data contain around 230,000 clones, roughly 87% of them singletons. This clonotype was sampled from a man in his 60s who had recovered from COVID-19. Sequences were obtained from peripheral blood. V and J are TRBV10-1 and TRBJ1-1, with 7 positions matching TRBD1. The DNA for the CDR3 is TGCGCCACCAGGGACAGCGTGAACACTGAAGCTTTCTTT. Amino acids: CATRDSVNTEAFF.